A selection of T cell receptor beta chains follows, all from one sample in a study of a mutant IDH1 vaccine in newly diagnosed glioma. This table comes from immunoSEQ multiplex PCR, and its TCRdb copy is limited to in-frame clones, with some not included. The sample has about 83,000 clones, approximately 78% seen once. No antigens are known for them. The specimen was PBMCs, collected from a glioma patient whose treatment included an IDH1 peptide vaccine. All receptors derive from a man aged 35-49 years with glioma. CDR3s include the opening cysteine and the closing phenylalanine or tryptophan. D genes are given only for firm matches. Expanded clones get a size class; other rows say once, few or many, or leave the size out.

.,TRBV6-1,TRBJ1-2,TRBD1,TGTGCCAGCAGTGGAGGGGGCAGGGAAGGGGTCTATGGCTACACCTTC,CASSGGGREGVYGYTF
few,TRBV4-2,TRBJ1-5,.,TGTGCCAGCAGCCACCTTGGGGAGCCGAATCAGCCCCAGCATTTT,CASSHLGEPNQPQHF
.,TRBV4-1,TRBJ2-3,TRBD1,TGCGCCAGCAGCCAAGTAGGACAGGGCCCGGGGGATACGCAGTATTTT,CASSQVGQGPGDTQYF
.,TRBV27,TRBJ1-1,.,TGTGCCAGCAGTTTAGGCCCTGGTTACACTGAAGCTTTCTTT,CASSLGPGYTEAFF
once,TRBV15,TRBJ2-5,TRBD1,TGTGCCACCAGCAGAGGGACAGGGGGCGCAGAGACCCAGTACTTC,CATSRGTGGAETQYF
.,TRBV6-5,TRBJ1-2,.,TGTGCCAGCGGTCTACAGATCACCTTC,CASGLQITF
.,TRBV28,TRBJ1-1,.,TGTGCCAGCAGTCCCCCCAGGGGACGGACTGAAGCTTTCTTT,CASSPPRGRTEAFF
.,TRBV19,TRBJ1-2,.,TGTGCCAGTGGGCGGGGGGACTATGGCTACACCTTC,CASGRGDYGYTF
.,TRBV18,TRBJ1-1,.,TGTGCCAGCTCACCAAACCCAGGGGACCACACTGAAGCTTTCTTT,CASSPNPGDHTEAFF
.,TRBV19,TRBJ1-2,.,TGTGCCAGTAGGCCATCCCTGGGTAGGGTCTATGGCTACACCTTC,CASRPSLGRVYGYTF
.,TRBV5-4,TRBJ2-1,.,TGTGCCAGCAGCTTGTCTGGGGGGGGCCCCTACAATGAGCAGTTCTTC,CASSLSGGGPYNEQFF
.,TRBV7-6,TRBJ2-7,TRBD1,TGTGCCAGCAGCGGAGGGGACAGGTTAGGCGAGCAGTACTTC,CASSGGDRLGEQYF
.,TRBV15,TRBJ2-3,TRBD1,TGTGCCACCAGCAATGGGGGACAGGGAGAGGATACGCAGTATTTT,CATSNGGQGEDTQYF
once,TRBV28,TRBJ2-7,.,TGTGCCACCTACGGGGGAAGCTCCTACGAGCAGTACTTC,CATYGGSSYEQYF
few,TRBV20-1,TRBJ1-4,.,TGCAGTGCTAGAGATAAGAAACTGTTTTTT,CSARDKKLFF
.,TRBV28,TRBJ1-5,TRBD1,TGTGCCAGCAGTTCGGACCCGGGACAGTGGGTCTATCAGCCCCAGCATTTT,CASSSDPGQWVYQPQHF
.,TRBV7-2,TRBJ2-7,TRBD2,TGTGCCAGCAGCTTAGCGACCGCGGGAGCCTACGAGCAGTACTTC,CASSLATAGAYEQYF
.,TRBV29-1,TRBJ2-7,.,TGCAGCGTTGCGACAGGAGTCTACGAGCAGTACTTC,CSVATGVYEQYF
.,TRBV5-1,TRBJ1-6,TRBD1,TGCGCCAGCAGCTCGGGACAGGGAAAGAATTCACCCCTCCACTTT,CASSSGQGKNSPLHF
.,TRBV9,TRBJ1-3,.,TGTGCCAGCAGCGTAGGGGGCACTGGAAACACCATATATTTT,CASSVGGTGNTIYF
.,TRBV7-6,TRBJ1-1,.,TGTGCCAGCAGCTTAGCCCCAGGTGGGGATCTCCCTGAAGCTTTCTTT,CASSLAPGGDLPEAFF
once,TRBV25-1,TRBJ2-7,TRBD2,TGTGCCAGCAGTGAATGCGGACTAGCGGGAGGGCCCGAGTACTTC,CASSECGLAGGPEYF
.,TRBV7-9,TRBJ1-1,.,TGTGCCAGCAGCTTTGAAAGGACTGAAGCTTTCTTT,CASSFERTEAFF
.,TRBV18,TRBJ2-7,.,TGTGCCAGCTCACCAGTCGAAGGGTTTCAGCAGTACTTC,CASSPVEGFQQYF
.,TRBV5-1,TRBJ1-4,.,TGCGCCAGCAGCACTACAGGATATACTAATGAAAAACTGTTTTTT,CASSTTGYTNEKLFF
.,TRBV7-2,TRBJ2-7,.,TGTGCCAGCAGGGGCGGCGCCTACGAGCAGTACTTC,CASRGGAYEQYF
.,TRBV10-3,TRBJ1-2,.,TGTGCCACTTATCTAGACAGCCTCTATGGCTACACCTTC,CATYLDSLYGYTF
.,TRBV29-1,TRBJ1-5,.,TGCAGCGTGGCGGGCGGTGCCGGGAATCAGCCCCAGCATTTT,CSVAGGAGNQPQHF
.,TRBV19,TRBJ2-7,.,TGTGCCACCACCTCGACGGTTAGCTCCTACGAGCAGTACTTC,CATTSTVSSYEQYF
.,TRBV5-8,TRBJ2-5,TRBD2,TGTGCCAGCAGCTTTAGTGGTAGCGGGAGAAGAGAGACCCAGTACTTC,CASSFSGSGRRETQYF
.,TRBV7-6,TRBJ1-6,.,TGTGCCAGCAGCCTACTCGGCGGTTCGAGTAATTCACCCCTCCACTTT,CASSLLGGSSNSPLHF
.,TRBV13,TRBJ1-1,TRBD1,TGTGCCAGCAGCGAGACAGGGGGCAGGGCCACTGAAGCTTTCTTT,CASSETGGRATEAFF
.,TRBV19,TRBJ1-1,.,TGTGCCAGTAAAAACAGGGATTTGAACACTGAAGCTTTCTTT,CASKNRDLNTEAFF
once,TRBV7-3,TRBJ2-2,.,TGTGCCAGCAGCGCTTCAGGGGTAGGGGAGCTGTTTTTT,CASSASGVGELFF
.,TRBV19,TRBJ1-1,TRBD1,TGTGCCAGTAGTATTCCCAGCAGGGGGAAGGAGAACACTGAAGCTTTCTTT,CASSIPSRGKENTEAFF
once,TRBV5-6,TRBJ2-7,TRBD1,TGTGCCAGCAGCTTGGAACCGACAGGGAGCGGCGAGCAGTACTTC,CASSLEPTGSGEQYF
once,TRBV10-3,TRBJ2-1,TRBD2,TGTGCCATCAGTGGCTCTAGCGGGAGGATGGGGAATGAGCAGTTCTTC,CAISGSSGRMGNEQFF
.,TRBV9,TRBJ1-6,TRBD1,TGTGCCAGCAGCGTAACTGGGACAGGGACCTCACCCCTCCACTTT,CASSVTGTGTSPLHF
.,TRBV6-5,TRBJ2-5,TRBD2,TGTGCCAGCAGCCAAAGCGGGGGGACGGCAGAGACCCAGTACTTC,CASSQSGGTAETQYF
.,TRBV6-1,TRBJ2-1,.,TGTGCCAGCAGTGGAAGGCTCTCTGCCTACAATGAGCAGTTCTTC,CASSGRLSAYNEQFF
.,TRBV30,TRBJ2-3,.,TGTGCCTGGAGACCTAGCACAGATACGCAGTATTTT,CAWRPSTDTQYF
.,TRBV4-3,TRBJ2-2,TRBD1,TGCGCCAGCAGCCCCGGGTGGACAGGGGGTGGCGGGGAGCTGTTTTTT,CASSPGWTGGGGELFF
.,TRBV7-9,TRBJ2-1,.,TGTGCCAGCAGCTTGGTCGCAACAGATGAGCAGTTCTTC,CASSLVATDEQFF
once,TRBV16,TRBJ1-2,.,TGTGCCAGCAGCCAGGAGTTTAGTCTTGGCTACACCTTC,CASSQEFSLGYTF
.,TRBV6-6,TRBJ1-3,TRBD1,TGTGCCAGCAGTTACTCGGGGACAGTTGGAGACACCATATATTTT,CASSYSGTVGDTIYF
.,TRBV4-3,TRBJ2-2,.,TGCGCCAGCAGCAAAGAACGAGGGGCGAGGGGGGAGCTGTTTTTT,CASSKERGARGELFF
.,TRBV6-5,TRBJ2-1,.,TGTGCCAGCAGCTCGGATCCCTCCTACAATGAGCAGTTCTTC,CASSSDPSYNEQFF
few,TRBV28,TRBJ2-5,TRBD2,TGTGCCAGCAGGCCTGTAGCGGGAACGCAAGAGACCCAGTACTTC,CASRPVAGTQETQYF
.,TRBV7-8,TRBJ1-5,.,TGTGCCAGCAGCACTACAGGGAAGAATCAGCCCCAGCATTTT,CASSTTGKNQPQHF
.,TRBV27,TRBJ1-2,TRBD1,TGTGCTAGCAGTTTCCAGGGGGCGGGCTATGGCTACACCTTC,CASSFQGAGYGYTF
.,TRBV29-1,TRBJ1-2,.,TGCAGCGTTGTATCTGGGGCCGGGGGCTACACCTTC,CSVVSGAGGYTF
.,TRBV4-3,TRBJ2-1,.,TGCGCCAGCAGCCAATATGGCGAGGGAGTTGGTCGCAATGAGCAGTTCTTC,CASSQYGEGVGRNEQFF
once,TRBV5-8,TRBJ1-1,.,TGTGCCAGCAGCTTTGACTCGAGGGGTGAAGCTTTCTTT,CASSFDSRGEAFF
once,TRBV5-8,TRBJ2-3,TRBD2,TGTGCCAGCAGCCCGCGGCGGGAGCGGTCAGATACGCAGTATTTT,CASSPRRERSDTQYF
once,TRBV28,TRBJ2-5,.,TGTGCCAGCAGTGCAGTCGGTCCGGAGACCCAGTACTTC,CASSAVGPETQYF
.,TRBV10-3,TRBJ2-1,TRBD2,TGTGCCACCGGGACTAGCGGGGGCTTTTACAATGAGCAGTTCTTC,CATGTSGGFYNEQFF
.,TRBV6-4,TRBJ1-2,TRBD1,TGTGCCAGCAGTGCAATGGGACAGGGGAAGAGCTATGGCTACACCTTC,CASSAMGQGKSYGYTF
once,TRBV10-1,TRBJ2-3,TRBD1,TGCGCCAGCAGTGAGAGGGGGACAGGGCTGAGCACAGATACGCAGTATTTT,CASSERGTGLSTDTQYF
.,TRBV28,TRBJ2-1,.,TGTGCCAGCAGAGGGATCCGAGGAGACAATGAGCAGTTCTTC,CASRGIRGDNEQFF
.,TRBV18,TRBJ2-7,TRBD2,TGTGCCAGCTCACCTCCGACTAGCGGGAGCGTCGAGCAGTACTTC,CASSPPTSGSVEQYF